The rows below give T cell receptor beta chains drawn from one sample of a study of T-cell reconstitution after alpha-beta-depleted transplantation in children. Each CDR3 protein gets one entry after TCRdb re-called the PCR reads with MiXCR. The sample comprises some 340,000 distinct CDR3 sequences, 9% to 12% of which are singletons, and 2% to 3% rests with the top ten. The sequences come from PBMCs from the stem cell graft donor, collected from the stem cell graft. These receptors all stem from a human donor who donated a stem cell graft to a child with acute lymphoblastic leukemia. The CDR3 runs from the conserved cysteine through the conserved F or W. D genes are given only for firm matches. The size of a clone is reported for some rows only, either as once, few or many, or as a class for expanded clones.

TRBJ1-1 . TRBV7-6 . TGTGCCAGCAGCTTAGGAGTAGCCGCTAACACTGAAGCTTTCTTT CASSLGVAANTEAFF
TRBJ1-2 . TRBV2 TRBD1 TGTGCCAGCAGTATACAGGGGAAAGGCTACACCTTC CASSIQGKGYTF
TRBJ1-2 many TRBV20-1 TRBD1 TGCAGTGCTAGAAACGCTTTAGGACAGGCTAACTATGGCTACACCTTC CSARNALGQANYGYTF
TRBJ2-5 . TRBV7-2 TRBD2 TGTGCCAGCAGCTTAGGCCTAGCGGGAGGGCAAGAGACCCAGTACTTC CASSLGLAGGQETQYF
TRBJ2-1 many TRBV12-3/TRBV12-4 . TGTGCCAGCAGTTTAGCCAGGAGCTCCTACAATGAGCAGTTCTTC CASSLARSSYNEQFF
TRBJ2-7 few TRBV3-1 . TGTGCCAGCAGCCAGCGACTGGGAAACGAGCAGTACTTC CASSQRLGNEQYF
TRBJ2-7 . TRBV7-8 TRBD2 TGTGCCAGCATCCCGGCTACCCCGGGGGGTTATCCCTACGAGCAGTACTTC CASIPATPGGYPYEQYF
TRBJ2-5 . TRBV28 . TGTGCCAGCAGTTTAAGGGTTTCCCAAGAGACCCAGTACTTC CASSLRVSQETQYF
TRBJ2-3 many TRBV7-9 . TGTGCCAGCAGCTTAGCGGGGGCGCTAAATACGCAGTATTTT CASSLAGALNTQYF
TRBJ2-2 few TRBV12-3/TRBV12-4 . TGTGCCAGCAGTTTCTGGCTTGTGGGGGCGGGGAACACCGGGGAGCTGTTTTTT CASSFWLVGAGNTGELFF
TRBJ2-1 . TRBV24-1 TRBD1 TGTGCCACCAGTGATTTTACTACAGGGGGCGGGTATGAGCAGTTCTTC CATSDFTTGGGYEQFF
TRBJ1-5 . TRBV27 TRBD1 TGTGCCAGCAGGTACAGGGGCGTCGGCAATCAGCCCCAGCATTTT CASRYRGVGNQPQHF
TRBJ2-1 few TRBV7-8 . TGTGCCAGCAGCCCGGAAGGGGGGTACGACAATGAGCAGTTCTTC CASSPEGGYDNEQFF
TRBJ2-1 few TRBV7-2 TRBD2 TGTGCCAGCAGCCTACCAACTAGCGGAAGCTCCTACAATGAGCAGTTCTTC CASSLPTSGSSYNEQFF
TRBJ2-5 . TRBV5-6 TRBD1 TGTGCCAGCAGCTTGGTACCGGACAGGGAAGAGACCCAGTACTTC CASSLVPDREETQYF
TRBJ2-1 . TRBV12-3/TRBV12-4 . TGTGCCAGTATTTCCCGACCCTCCGGCGACGGCAATGAGCAGTTCTTC CASISRPSGDGNEQFF
TRBJ2-4 . TRBV25-1 TRBD1 TGTGCCACCCAGACAGGGGGGGGCAAAAACATTCAGTACTTC CATQTGGGKNIQYF
TRBJ2-1 . TRBV28 TRBD2 TGTGCCAGCAGCCTTCCCGGACTAGCGGGTAGGAATGAGCAGTTCTTC CASSLPGLAGRNEQFF
TRBJ2-3 . TRBV9 TRBD2 TGTGCCAGCAGCGCTACGGGACTACCCACAGATACGCAGTATTTT CASSATGLPTDTQYF
TRBJ2-1 few TRBV7-8 . TGTGCCAGCAGCTTAGGGGGCCTGTGGGAGGGGGTTCCTTCCTACAATGAGCAGTTCTTC CASSLGGLWEGVPSYNEQFF
TRBJ2-3 few TRBV7-9 . TGTGCCAGCAGCTTAGATAGGGCTGATGACTCGGATACGCAGTATTTT CASSLDRADDSDTQYF
TRBJ2-6 . TRBV7-2 . TGTGCCAGCAGCTTAGGCTTCCGGACGTTAAGCTCTGGGGCCAACGTCCTGACTTTC CASSLGFRTLSSGANVLTF
TRBJ2-2 many TRBV27 TRBD2 TGTGCCAGCAGTCCTAGCGGGATGGCGTCCGGGGAGCTGTTTTTT CASSPSGMASGELFF
TRBJ2-3 . TRBV7-9 . TGTGCCAGCAGCGCCGGGTTCTCTAGCACAGATACGCAGTATTTT CASSAGFSSTDTQYF
TRBJ2-5 . TRBV5-1 . TGCGCCAGCAGCGCGTCAATGGAGACCCAGTACTTC CASSASMETQYF
TRBJ1-1 few TRBV7-8 . TGTGCCAGCAGCTTTCCAAAGACAGTGAACACTGAAGCTTTCTTT CASSFPKTVNTEAFF
TRBJ1-1 few TRBV5-5 . TGTGCCAGCAGCTTGTCCCCCTTCCCTAACACTGAAGCTTTCTTT CASSLSPFPNTEAFF
TRBJ2-2 few TRBV6-1 . TGTGCCAGTCAGGGGGCGGGAGGAGGAGCCGGGGAGCTGTTTTTT CASQGAGGGAGELFF
TRBJ2-7 many TRBV5-6 . TGTGCCAGCAGCTTGGCAGTGGTGGAATACGAGCAGTACTTC CASSLAVVEYEQYF
TRBJ2-5 few TRBV7-9 . TGTGCCAGCAGCGCTAGCTCAGGGTACCAAGAGACCCAGTACTTC CASSASSGYQETQYF
TRBJ1-3 . TRBV28 TRBD1 TGTGCCAGCAGATATACAGGGGGGGCGAGCTCTGGAAACACCATATATTTT CASRYTGGASSGNTIYF
TRBJ2-3 few TRBV7-6 . TGTGCCAGCAGCCCGATGGGCAGCACAGATACGCAGTATTTT CASSPMGSTDTQYF
TRBJ2-3 . TRBV6-5 TRBD1 TGTGCCAGCAGTTACTCATCTGGACAGGGATTCCTAGGCACAGATACGCAGTATTTT CASSYSSGQGFLGTDTQYF
TRBJ2-1 . TRBV11-3 TRBD1 TGTGCCAGCAGCTTAGATTACGGGACAGGGGGTGCGGAGCAGTTCTTC CASSLDYGTGGAEQFF
TRBJ2-3 . TRBV29-1 . TGCAGCGTTGGGGGTTCTTTCTTAACAGATACGCAGTATTTT CSVGGSFLTDTQYF
TRBJ2-4 few TRBV29-1 TRBD2 TGCAGCGTTGAAGGACTAGCGGGAGTGAGGTCCAAAAACATTCAGTACTTC CSVEGLAGVRSKNIQYF
TRBJ1-1 . TRBV30 . TGTGCCTGGAGTGATGGACGTGGGGCGACTGAAGCTTTCTTT CAWSDGRGATEAFF
TRBJ2-1 . TRBV18 TRBD2 TGTGCCAGCTCAACTAGCGGGGACAATGAGCAGTTCTTC CASSTSGDNEQFF
TRBJ2-1 few TRBV6-2/TRBV6-3 TRBD2 TGTGCCAGCAGCCCCGAGTTCCCGGGACTAGCGGGAGTTTTCTCGTACAATGAGCAGTTCTTC CASSPEFPGLAGVFSYNEQFF
TRBJ2-6 few TRBV15 . TGTGCCACCAGCAGAGACAGGGGCTCTGGGGCCAACGTCCTGACTTTC CATSRDRGSGANVLTF